This T cell receptor beta chain was captured by sequencing in a study of human T cells and chemical hapten exposure. Study context: Epicutaneous patch tests delivered 0.01% DPC to the upper back, with evaluation at 6 days.

This clonotype came up a few times. From the RACE reads, TCRdb called clonotypes with MiXCR, one entry per CDR3 protein. Counted here are roughly 160,000 distinct CDR3 sequences, 13% to 15% occurring once; the ten biggest clones make up 1.7%. Regarding time point: patch test 1, 2 weeks after DPC sensitization. Described treatment: therapeutic diphenylcyclopropenone sensitization with weekly scalp DPC. Material: whole blood, obtained in connection with sensitization to the hapten diphenylcyclopropenone (DPC). This clonotype originated in a woman aged 25 to 39 with alopecia areata. Some clones in this sample may be carry-over from other donors' samples.

The CDR3 DNA sequence: TGTGCCAGCAGCTACTTCAGAGGCACAGATACGCAGTATTTT. This gives the protein CASSYFRGTDTQYF. The gene calls are TRBV7-9 and TRBJ2-3; D unclear. The germline V and J ends were trimmed by 4 bases and 1 base, with 9 bases remaining between them. This CDR3 has 14 residues. Per germline, CDR1 SEHNR and CDR2 FQNEAQ (reference sequence).